The subject of this entry is one TCR beta chain. These data come from a study of graft-versus-host responses after intestinal transplantation. Across the whole study: Following induction with anti-thymocyte globulin, all recipients were given tacrolimus and steroids for two to four years.

General study findings and limits: The marrow of recipients harbored GvH clones, and ileum or blood showed some of them first.

There are 18 residues in the CDR3. Germline values: CDR1 SGHTA, CDR2 FQGNSA. V shed 4 bases, J shed 3 bases, and the junction held 10 bases outside the gene matches. Sequencing was performed with immunoSEQ multiplex PCR; in TCRdb, only in-frame clones are kept and a portion is missing. The table has roughly 20,000 clones, roughly 43% seen once. Responder cells labeled with CFSE (about 200,000) were co-plated with irradiated stimulator cells labeled with violet dye (about 200,000). The rearrangement uses TRBV7-2 and TRBJ2-2, with 11 bases lining up with TRBD1. The sequence was obtained from a human patient who received an intestinal transplant. Here the sequenced sample was alloreactive CD8+ T cells from a mixed lymphocyte reaction culture, taken before intestinal transplant. Documented subset: CFSE-low proliferating T cells sorted from approximately six-day pre-transplant mixed lymphocyte reaction (GvH or HvG direction). The CDR3: CASSSWTGGEADTGELFF. The CDR3 DNA sequence: TGTGCCAGCAGCTCCTGGACAGGGGGCGAGGCGGACACCGGGGAGCTGTTTTTT.